This is a list of T cell receptor beta chains from one sample in a study of PD-1 blockade in classical Hodgkin lymphoma. Sequenced by immunoSEQ multiplex PCR; TCRdb stores in-frame clones only, minus some. The table lists 25,000 to 35,000 clones, roughly 82% of them singletons. The sample was peripheral blood mononuclear cells (PBMCs), taken before the fourth cycle of nivolumab. All receptors come from a human donor with classical Hodgkin lymphoma. CDR3s include the opening cysteine and the closing phenylalanine or tryptophan. Each record gives: V gene, D gene, clone size, J gene, CDR3 DNA, CDR3 protein. D genes are given only for firm matches. Some rows have no size entry. The others give once, few or many, or a class for an expanded clone.

TRBV27	.	.	TRBJ2-7	TGTGCCAGCAGTCTACTTACAGGGAAATACGAGCAGTACTTC	CASSLLTGKYEQYF
TRBV11-2	.	.	TRBJ2-7	TGTGCCAGCAGCCCGCACGGGGAGCAGTACTTC	CASSPHGEQYF
TRBV30	.	once	TRBJ1-4	TGTGCCTGGAGTACTCCCGGGACTGGCGGTGAAAAACTGTTTTTT	CAWSTPGTGGEKLFF
TRBV11-3	.	.	TRBJ2-5	TGTGCCAGCAGCTTAGTCCCTTTTGGGAGGGAGACCCAGTACTTC	CASSLVPFGRETQYF
TRBV2	.	.	TRBJ2-7	TGTGCCAGCAGTGAGGGACTTTTTCGGCCTTACGAGCAGTACTTC	CASSEGLFRPYEQYF
TRBV9	TRBD1	once	TRBJ2-2	TGTGCCAGCAGGACAGGGGGGGCGAACACCGGGGAGCTGTTTTTT	CASRTGGANTGELFF
TRBV12-1	.	.	TRBJ2-1	TGTGCCAGCAGCTTTGGGGATTTCTTATCCAATGAGCAGTTCTTC	CASSFGDFLSNEQFF
TRBV12-5	TRBD1	.	TRBJ1-1	TGTGCTAGTGGTTTGGTTACCCGGACAGGCGGAGGGACTGAAGCTTTCTTT	CASGLVTRTGGGTEAFF
TRBV5-6	.	.	TRBJ1-1	TGTGCCAGCAGCTTCCGGGCCACCGGAGCTTTCTTT	CASSFRATGAFF
TRBV19	.	once	TRBJ2-2	TGTGCCAGTAGTATAAGTGGGGGCACCGGGGAGCTGTTTTTT	CASSISGGTGELFF
TRBV7-3	.	.	TRBJ2-6	TGTGCCAGCAGCCAGGGAGGACCCTACAGGGACTCTGGGGCCAACGTCCTGACTTTC	CASSQGGPYRDSGANVLTF
TRBV30	TRBD1	.	TRBJ1-4	TGTGCCTGGAGTGATACAGGGGGCTATGGGGAAAAACTGTTTTTT	CAWSDTGGYGEKLFF
TRBV27	.	once	TRBJ1-5	TGTGCCAGCAGTCCCGCCTCCGGGGGCCGCAATCAGCCCCAGCATTTT	CASSPASGGRNQPQHF
TRBV7-2	.	once	TRBJ1-5	TGTGCCAGCAGCCCAGGGCGGAGACTTTTCAATCAGCCCCAGCATTTT	CASSPGRRLFNQPQHF
TRBV5-6	.	.	TRBJ2-7	TGTGCCAGCAGTTGTACAGGGCCTCCCACCTACGAGCAGTACTTC	CASSCTGPPTYEQYF
TRBV4-3	.	few	TRBJ1-2	TGCGCCAGCAGCGAAGGGGCAGGGGAGGACTATGGCTACACCTTC	CASSEGAGEDYGYTF
TRBV7-9	.	.	TRBJ2-1	TGTGCCAGCAGCTCGTTACGGGGGACCCCCGGGAATGAGCAGTTCTTC	CASSSLRGTPGNEQFF
TRBV5-1	.	.	TRBJ1-5	TGCGCCAGCAGCCTCTCCGGGGGTGGCAATCAGCCCCAGCATTTT	CASSLSGGGNQPQHF
TRBV27	.	.	TRBJ2-7	TGTGCCCTAAACGCGGGGCCCGAGCAGTACTTC	CALNAGPEQYF
TRBV5-1	TRBD1	once	TRBJ2-3	TGCGCCAGCAGCTTGTCGACAGGGTGGGATACGCAGTATTTT	CASSLSTGWDTQYF
TRBV10-3	TRBD1	.	TRBJ1-2	TGTGCCATCAGTCGGGACAGGGAAGGTTCCTACACCTTC	CAISRDREGSYTF
TRBV19	.	.	TRBJ1-5	TGTGCCAGTAGTATCTCGGGCAATAGAAATGGTCAGCCCCAGCATTTT	CASSISGNRNGQPQHF
TRBV14	.	.	TRBJ1-1	TGTGCCAGCAGCTTCGGACGTCGTGGGGGCACTGAAGCTTTCTTT	CASSFGRRGGTEAFF
TRBV9	TRBD2	.	TRBJ2-1	TGTGCCAGCAGCCCGAGCGGGGTCCTCTACAATGAGCAGTTCTTC	CASSPSGVLYNEQFF
TRBV11-2	.	.	TRBJ2-7	TGTGCCAGCAGTTTAGGAGAGGGCGGGGCGCCCCACTTC	CASSLGEGGAPHF
TRBV4-3	TRBD2	once	TRBJ2-5	TGCGCCAGCAGCCAAGATCGAAGAGGGACTAGCGGGGGGTTCTCAGAGACCCAGTACTTC	CASSQDRRGTSGGFSETQYF
TRBV19	.	.	TRBJ1-2	TGTGCCAGTAGTATTGGAGGAACAGGAATCTATGGCTACACCTTC	CASSIGGTGIYGYTF
TRBV2	.	.	TRBJ1-5	TGTGCCAGCAGGACGGTTAGCAATCAGCCCCAGCATTTT	CASRTVSNQPQHF
TRBV7-2	TRBD2	once	TRBJ2-5	TGTGCCAGCAGCTCCATGGCGGGGACTAGCGCGGCGGAGACCCAGTACTTC	CASSSMAGTSAAETQYF
TRBV6-6	.	medium-sized	TRBJ2-2	TGTGCCAGCAGTACAGGGCACGGGGAGCTGTTTTTT	CASSTGHGELFF
TRBV11-3	.	once	TRBJ2-5	TGTGCCAGCAGCTTAGGAGGGGCAGGGGAGACCCAGTACTTC	CASSLGGAGETQYF
TRBV6-6	.	.	TRBJ1-6	TGTGCCAGCAGCCCTGATCCGAGGACCTATAATTCACCCCTCCACTTT	CASSPDPRTYNSPLHF
TRBV5-1	.	.	TRBJ1-1	TGCGCCAGCAGCTTGTTTCAGAGAAGTGAAGCTTTCTTT	CASSLFQRSEAFF
TRBV29-1	TRBD1	.	TRBJ1-1	TGCAGCGCCTACGAGACAGGGGGGGGTACTGAAGCTTTCTTT	CSAYETGGGTEAFF
TRBV11-3	.	.	TRBJ2-3	TGTGCCAGCAGCTTGCCCCCCAACACAGATACGCAGTATTTT	CASSLPPNTDTQYF
TRBV2	.	.	TRBJ2-4	TGTGCCAGCAGTTGGACTGATTCCCCGAAAAACATTCAGTACTTC	CASSWTDSPKNIQYF
TRBV6-6	TRBD1	.	TRBJ2-7	TGTGCCAGCAGACAGCCCCAGGGGACAGGGGGCCACGAGCAGTACTTC	CASRQPQGTGGHEQYF
TRBV7-3	.	.	TRBJ1-1	TGTGCCAGCACAACCAGCAGGTGGGGTGAAGCTTTCTTT	CASTTSRWGEAFF
TRBV6-1	.	.	TRBJ2-7	TGTGCCAGCAGTGGAATTCTAGGCGGGACTTCGGTGGAGCAGTACTTC	CASSGILGGTSVEQYF
TRBV7-8	.	.	TRBJ1-5	TGTGCCAGCAGCTTAGTTGGCAGGGCGGGCAATCAGCCCCAGCATTTT	CASSLVGRAGNQPQHF
TRBV11-2	TRBD2	.	TRBJ2-1	TGTGCCAGCAGCAATAGCGGGGGGGCGGGTGAGCAGTTCTTC	CASSNSGGAGEQFF
TRBV5-1	.	.	TRBJ2-5	TGCGCCAGCAGCTTGATGGCTTTACAAGGCAAGCAGACCCAGTACTTC	CASSLMALQGKQTQYF
TRBV27	.	.	TRBJ2-7	TGTGCCAGCAGTATCGGGACAAATTACTACGAGCAGTACTTC	CASSIGTNYYEQYF
TRBV5-8	.	.	TRBJ1-2	TGTGCCAGCAGCTTAGGTCCCAGGGGTGGCTACACCTTC	CASSLGPRGGYTF
TRBV7-9	.	.	TRBJ1-5	TGTGCCAGCAGCTTAGGAGGGGTTAATCAGCCCCAGCATTTT	CASSLGGVNQPQHF
TRBV19	.	.	TRBJ1-3	TGTGCCAGTAGTCCCCGACGCGGAGGTGGGTCTGGAAACACCATATATTTT	CASSPRRGGGSGNTIYF
TRBV6-6	TRBD1	.	TRBJ1-1	TGTGCCAGCAGTTACCCACAGGGGGACACTGAAGCTTTCTTT	CASSYPQGDTEAFF
TRBV18	.	.	TRBJ2-7	TGTGCCAGCTCGCCCATAAAGGGGTCAGGGGAGCAGTACTTC	CASSPIKGSGEQYF